A single sample gave rise to the 16 T cell receptor beta chains below, sequenced in a study of blood T cells in healthy people across ages. Sample-barcoded 5' priming and a J-beta primer mix drove a second PCR of roughly 7 to 11 cycles. TCRdb itself ran the 5' RACE reads through MiXCR, one entry per CDR3 protein. The table includes 790,000 or so distinct CDR3 sequences, 46% detected once. Sequencing input: blood. The receptors here all came from an older man in good health.

The chain carries TRBV2 and TRBJ2-7, with TRBD1 matching 10 bases. V lost 7 bases to trimming and J lost 4 bases; unmatched junction nucleotides: 7. The CDR3 runs 14 residues. Germline values: CDR1 SNHLY, CDR2 FYNNEI. The CDR3 DNA follows: TGTGCCAGCATTTCGGACAGGGGGGTTTACGAGCAGTACTTC. This sequence encodes CASISDRGVYEQYF.

V is TRBV4-1 and J is TRBJ2-5; 15 bases match TRBD2. Losses at the gene ends were 3 bases for V and 2 bases for J; bases not matched to a gene: 7. There are 18 residues in the CDR3. The germline gives CDR1 MGHRA, CDR2 YSYEKL. The CDR3: CASSQPGLAGGEQETQYF. The CDR3 DNA reads TGCGCCAGCAGCCAGCCGGGACTAGCGGGAGGAGAACAAGAGACCCAGTACTTC.

The chain links TRBV5-1 to TRBJ1-1; 8 bases agree with TRBD1. CDR3 size: 14 residues. Losses at the gene ends were 3 bases for V and 1 base for J; bases not matched to a gene: 2. From germline, CDR1 is SGHRS and CDR2 YFSETQ. This CDR3 is CASSWGQANTEAFF. DNA of the CDR3: TGCGCCAGCAGCTGGGGACAGGCGAACACTGAAGCTTTCTTT.

This clonotype has a handful of counts. The gene calls are TRBV20-1 and TRBJ2-3, with 9 bases that match TRBD2. V lost 3 bases, J lost 0 bases, and 4 bases stayed unmatched. This CDR3 contains 15 residues. Per the germline V gene, CDR1 is DFQATT and CDR2 is SNEGSKA (reference sequence). The CDR3 DNA sequence: TGCAGTGCTAGGAAGACTAGCGGTAGCACAGATACGCAGTATTTT. Protein sequence: CSARKTSGSTDTQYF.

The table lists this clonotype with a few counts. The V call is TRBV2, the J call TRBJ2-7; 7 nucleotides align to TRBD2. Trimming removed 3 bases from V and 6 bases from J; junction bases left unmatched: 11. This CDR3 contains 15 residues. CDR1 and CDR2 (germline): SNHLY, FYNNEI. In DNA, the CDR3 is TGTGCCAGCAGTGAGGCGGGGGTTAGGATCGGCGAGCAGTACTTC. Its translation is CASSEAGVRIGEQYF.

The chain uses TRBV3-1 and TRBJ2-5, with TRBD1 matching 11 bases. Trimming removed 3 bases from V and 11 bases from J; junction bases left unmatched: 14. CDR3 length: 16 residues. The germline V gene encodes CDR1 LGHDT and CDR2 YNNKEL (reference sequence). CDR3 residues: CASSQTRDRGSGEQYF. The CDR3 coding sequence is TGTGCCAGCAGCCAGACCCGGGACAGGGGGTCTGGGGAGCAGTACTTC.

This clonotype was observed a few times. The CDR3 coding sequence is TGTGCCACCAGTGATCCCAGGGGGATTATAGATACGCAGTATTTT. It codes for CATSDPRGIIDTQYF. J is TRBJ2-3 and V is TRBV24-1; 7 nucleotides agree with TRBD1. The V and J ends lost 3 bases and 5 bases, in that order; junction bases with no gene match: 7. Germline CDR1 is KGHDR and CDR2 is SFDVKD. The CDR3 covers 15 residues.

This sequence joins TRBV30 and TRBJ2-2; unclear D gene. The germline CDR1 and CDR2 sequences are GTSNPN and SVGIG (reference sequence). The CDR3 runs to 13 residues. The ends were cut back, 5 bases at V and 6 bases at J, with 13 bases in the middle. CDR3 nucleotide sequence: TGTGCCTGGGGAAAACGGAGCGCCGGGGAGCTGTTTTTT. Translated: CAWGKRSAGELFF.

The V gene is TRBV14, the J gene TRBJ2-7; D gene unclear. V was shortened by 0 bases and J by 5 bases, with 2 bases between the two germline ends. CDR3 length equals 11 residues. Germline values: CDR1 SGHDN, CDR2 FVKESK. In DNA, the CDR3 is TGTGCCAGCAGCCAAGAGCACGAGCAGTACTTC. This gives the protein CASSQEHEQYF.

This clonotype was detected a few times. The V gene is TRBV7-2, the J gene TRBJ2-2; 9 bases align to TRBD2. The CDR3 totals 14 residues. CDR1 and CDR2 from the germline V gene are SGHTA and FQGNSA. Unmatched junction bases numbered 3, after V lost 5 bases and J lost 5 bases. The CDR3 reads CASSRSGRTGELFF. CDR3 bases: TGTGCCAGCAGCCGCAGCGGGAGGACCGGGGAGCTGTTTTTT.

J is TRBJ2-3 and V is TRBV6-5; 8 bases match TRBD2. V trimming: 8 bases; J trimming: 8 bases; junction bases outside the gene matches: 15. Per the germline V gene, CDR1 is MNHEY and CDR2 is SVGAGI. This CDR3 region has 15 residues. In DNA form, the CDR3 reads TGTGCCAGCTGGCCTATTAGCGGGATTAAGGGTACGCAGTATTTT. It yields the protein CASWPISGIKGTQYF.

This clonotype has just a few counts. The gene calls are TRBV7-7 and TRBJ2-7; the D is unclear. V was shortened by 1 base and J by 3 bases, with 10 bases between the two germline ends. The CDR3 runs to 14 residues. Germline values: CDR1 SSHAT, CDR2 FNYEAQ (reference sequence). The CDR3 DNA follows: TGTGCCAGCAGCTTAGTCTCCACCTACTACGAGCAGTACTTC. It is translated as CASSLVSTYYEQYF.

The genes are TRBV10-3 and TRBJ2-5; D unclear. This CDR3 has 14 amino acids. Germline lookup yields CDR1 ENHRY and CDR2 SYGVKD. Trimming removed 3 bases at V and 2 bases at J, with 10 bases between. CDR3 region: CAISEVLQQETQYF. For the CDR3, the DNA is TGTGCCATCAGTGAAGTTTTGCAGCAAGAGACCCAGTACTTC.

The rearrangement joins TRBV12-3 or TRBV12-4 to TRBJ2-1; either TRBD1 or TRBD2 may supply D (5 bases each). The CDR3 consists of 15 residues. The V end lost 6 bases, the J end lost 2 bases, and 14 bases lay between the germline ends. The chain's CDR3 is CASSLGASAYNEQFF. The CDR3 bases are TGTGCCAGCAGCCTCGGGGCATCGGCCTACAATGAGCAGTTCTTC.

A few counts support this clonotype. The chain uses TRBV3-1 and TRBJ2-7, with D possibly matching TRBD2 (6 bases). Trimming removed 1 base at V and 0 bases at J, with 10 bases between. This CDR3 spans 15 amino acids. Germline CDR1 is LGHDT and CDR2 is YNNKEL (reference sequence). The CDR3 sequence is CASSQGGLNSYEQYF. The CDR3 bases are TGTGCCAGCAGCCAAGGGGGACTTAACTCCTACGAGCAGTACTTC.

The chain employs TRBV30 and TRBJ2-1; possibly TRBD2 for D (7 bases). The germline V and J ends were trimmed by 7 bases and 6 bases, with 16 bases remaining between them. Germline V gives CDR1 GTSNPN, CDR2 SVGIG (reference sequence). This CDR3 has 13 amino acids. For the CDR3, the DNA is TGTGCCTATGGGCGGGGGACAAGCAATGAGCAGTTCTTC. Translated, it gives CAYGRGTSNEQFF.